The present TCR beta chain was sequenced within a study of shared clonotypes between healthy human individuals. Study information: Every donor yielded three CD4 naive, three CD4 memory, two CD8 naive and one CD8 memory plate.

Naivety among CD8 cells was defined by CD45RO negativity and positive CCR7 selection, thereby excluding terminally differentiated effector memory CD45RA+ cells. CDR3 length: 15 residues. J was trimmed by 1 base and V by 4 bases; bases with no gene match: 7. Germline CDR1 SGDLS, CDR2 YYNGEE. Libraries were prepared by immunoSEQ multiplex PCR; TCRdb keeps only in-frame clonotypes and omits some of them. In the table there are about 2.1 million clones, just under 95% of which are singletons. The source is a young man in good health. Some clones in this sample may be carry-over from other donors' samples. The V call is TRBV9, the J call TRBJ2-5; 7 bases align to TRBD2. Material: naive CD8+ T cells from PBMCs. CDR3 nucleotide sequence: TGTGCCAGCAGCACAACTAGCGCCCTCCAAGAGACCCAGTACTTC. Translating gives CASSTTSALQETQYF.